These T cell receptor beta chains were read from a single sample in a study of metastatic and nonmetastatic thyroid tumors. TCRdb re-clonotyped the PCR reads through MiXCR. Here the sample spans roughly 20,000 clones, roughly 17% being singletons. Sample: blood. These receptors came from a male donor with papillary thyroid cancer or a benign thyroid nodule (not recorded which). Some clones in this sample may be carry-over from other donors' samples. Each CDR3 is given with its conserved first and last residue. The D gene is left open where the match is weak. Clone size, where shown, is once, few, many, or a class for clones that have expanded.

abundance	v_gene	j_gene	d_gene	CDR3aa	CDR3nt
many	TRBV24-1	TRBJ2-5	-	CATSDSGAGTQYF	TGTGCCACCAGTGATTCAGGGGCAGGGACCCAGTACTTC
many	TRBV12-3/TRBV12-4	TRBJ2-7	-	CASRNGWSSDEQYF	TGTGCCAGCAGGAACGGTTGGAGCTCCGACGAGCAGTACTTC
many	TRBV6-2/TRBV6-3	TRBJ1-4	-	CASKGQGLEKLFF	TGTGCCAGCAAGGGGCAGGGTTTGGAAAAACTGTTTTTT
many	TRBV19	TRBJ2-7	TRBD1	CASSDRGLNEQYF	TGTGCCAGTAGTGACAGGGGGCTCAACGAGCAGTACTTC
many	TRBV18	TRBJ2-2	TRBD1	CASSPRQGQNTGELFF	TGTGCCAGCTCACCACGACAGGGCCAGAACACCGGGGAGCTGTTTTTT
medium-sized	TRBV5-1	TRBJ2-1	TRBD1	CASSLDSTGVNEQFF	TGCGCCAGCAGCTTGGACTCAACAGGGGTCAATGAGCAGTTCTTC
many	TRBV27	TRBJ2-3	-	CASSLSEDIRTDTQYF	TGTGCCAGCAGTTTATCTGAGGATATACGCACAGATACGCAGTATTTT
-	TRBV30	TRBJ2-7	TRBD1	CAWSNPLGTGYDEQYF	TGTGCCTGGAGTAACCCCCTCGGGACAGGGTACGACGAGCAGTACTTC
many	TRBV6-4	TRBJ1-1	-	CARESGTSTTEAFF	TGTGCCAGGGAATCGGGCACATCGACCACTGAAGCTTTCTTT
many	TRBV28	TRBJ1-2	-	CASRNNGGDGYTF	TGTGCCAGCAGAAACAATGGAGGGGATGGCTACACCTTC
few	TRBV6-1	TRBJ1-2	TRBD1	CASSHPDRDGYTF	TGTGCCAGCAGCCACCCCGACAGGGACGGCTACACCTTC
many	TRBV11-2	TRBJ1-4	TRBD1	CASGGLGQGNEKLFF	TGTGCCAGCGGGGGTCTAGGACAGGGGAATGAAAAACTGTTTTTT
many	TRBV6-1	TRBJ2-2	-	CASSDTGELFF	TGTGCCAGCAGTGACACCGGGGAGCTGTTTTTT
many	TRBV28	TRBJ2-7	TRBD2	CASRNSVGGREQYF	TGTGCCAGCAGAAACTCCGTGGGGGGGAGGGAGCAGTACTTC
many	TRBV6-5	TRBJ2-1	-	CASSYDPLLSSYNEQFF	TGTGCCAGCAGTTATGATCCCCTTTTGAGCTCCTACAATGAGCAGTTCTTC
many	TRBV19	TRBJ1-1	TRBD1	CASSPNRGWDAFF	TGTGCCAGTAGTCCAAACAGGGGTTGGGATGCTTTCTTT
many	TRBV20-1	TRBJ2-1	-	CSARDRERFDEQFF	TGCAGTGCTAGAGATCGGGAGAGGTTTGATGAGCAGTTCTTC
many	TRBV5-1	TRBJ1-1	-	CASSQPGATEAFF	TGCGCCAGCTCCCAGCCAGGGGCCACTGAAGCTTTCTTT
many	TRBV7-9	TRBJ2-3	-	CASSATDTQYF	TGTGCCAGCAGCGCCACAGATACGCAGTATTTT
medium-sized	TRBV20-1	TRBJ2-2	TRBD2	CSASSSGTNTGELFF	TGCAGTGCTAGTTCGAGCGGGACGAACACCGGGGAGCTGTTTTTT
-	TRBV19	TRBJ1-5	TRBD1	CASSTTGDGQPQHF	TGTGCCAGTAGTACGACAGGGGACGGGCAGCCCCAGCATTTT
few	TRBV27	TRBJ1-5	TRBD1	CASRRGTGKLQPQHF	TGTGCCAGCCGCCGTGGGACAGGGAAGTTGCAGCCCCAGCATTTT
many	TRBV11-1	TRBJ1-2	TRBD1	CASSPRPRGVGYGYTF	TGTGCCAGCAGCCCACGTCCCAGGGGGGTTGGCTATGGCTACACCTTC
-	TRBV4-1	TRBJ1-1	-	CASSQPPARRDKISFF	TGCGCCAGCAGCCAACCTCCCGCGCGGAGGGACAAGATATCTTTCTTT
-	TRBV5-6	TRBJ2-1	TRBD2	CASSWGGSPSYNEQFF	TGTGCCAGCAGTTGGGGAGGGTCCCCTTCCTACAATGAGCAGTTCTTC
medium-sized	TRBV4-1	TRBJ2-7	TRBD2	CASSQPGLEFYEQYF	TGCGCCAGCAGCCAGCCCGGACTAGAGTTCTACGAGCAGTACTTC
many	TRBV4-3	TRBJ2-1	-	CASSQSSESSYNEQFF	TGCGCCAGCAGCCAGTCATCCGAAAGCTCCTACAATGAGCAGTTCTTC
many	TRBV14	TRBJ2-3	TRBD1	CASSQATGGTDTQYF	TGTGCCAGCAGCCAAGCGACAGGGGGCACAGATACGCAGTATTTT
-	TRBV11-1	TRBJ2-2	TRBD1	CASSLVGTGGTGELFF	TGTGCCAGCAGCTTAGTGGGGACAGGGGGCACCGGGGAGCTGTTTTTT
medium-sized	TRBV12-3/TRBV12-4	TRBJ2-7	TRBD1	CASSLDRVGSYEQYF	TGTGCCAGCAGTCTAGACAGGGTGGGCTCCTACGAGCAGTACTTC
medium-sized	TRBV6-5	TRBJ1-2	TRBD1	CASSYSRTGGNYGYTF	TGTGCCAGCAGTTACTCGAGAACAGGGGGTAACTATGGCTACACCTTC
-	TRBV7-6	TRBJ2-7	-	CASGGGSSYEQYF	TGTGCCAGCGGGGGGGGCTCCTCCTACGAGCAGTACTTC
medium-sized	TRBV6-1	TRBJ1-3	-	CASREDIYSGNTIYF	TGTGCCAGCAGGGAGGACATCTACTCTGGAAACACCATATATTTT
many	TRBV27	TRBJ1-2	-	CASSLSRNYGYTF	TGTGCCAGCAGTTTATCCCGAAACTATGGCTACACCTTC
many	TRBV14	TRBJ1-1	-	CASSLNGWYTEAFF	TGTGCCAGCAGCCTAAACGGGTGGTACACTGAAGCTTTCTTT
many	TRBV3-1	TRBJ1-1	TRBD1	CASSQDFRGLFGAFF	TGTGCCAGCAGCCAAGATTTCAGGGGGTTGTTCGGAGCTTTCTTT
many	TRBV28	TRBJ2-7	TRBD1	CASSFGTEYEQYF	TGTGCCAGCAGTTTCGGGACAGAGTACGAGCAGTACTTC
many	TRBV14	TRBJ1-3	-	CASRQGSGNTIYF	TGTGCCAGCAGACAGGGCTCTGGAAACACCATATATTTT
many	TRBV30	TRBJ1-5	-	CAWSVRGNQPQHF	TGTGCCTGGAGTGTAAGGGGGAATCAGCCCCAGCATTTT
medium-sized	TRBV20-1	TRBJ2-7	TRBD2	CSARGTSGRYEQYF	TGCAGTGCTAGGGGGACTAGCGGGAGGTACGAGCAGTACTTC
once	TRBV18	TRBJ1-3	-	CASSPPGFRTQRSGNTIYF	TGTGCCAGCTCACCACCGGGTTTTAGGACTCAGAGAAGTGGAAACACCATATATTTT
medium-sized	TRBV7-8	TRBJ2-6	TRBD1	CASSRTGLDFSGANVLTF	TGTGCCAGCAGCCGGACAGGGCTTGACTTCTCAGGGGCCAACGTCCTGACTTTC